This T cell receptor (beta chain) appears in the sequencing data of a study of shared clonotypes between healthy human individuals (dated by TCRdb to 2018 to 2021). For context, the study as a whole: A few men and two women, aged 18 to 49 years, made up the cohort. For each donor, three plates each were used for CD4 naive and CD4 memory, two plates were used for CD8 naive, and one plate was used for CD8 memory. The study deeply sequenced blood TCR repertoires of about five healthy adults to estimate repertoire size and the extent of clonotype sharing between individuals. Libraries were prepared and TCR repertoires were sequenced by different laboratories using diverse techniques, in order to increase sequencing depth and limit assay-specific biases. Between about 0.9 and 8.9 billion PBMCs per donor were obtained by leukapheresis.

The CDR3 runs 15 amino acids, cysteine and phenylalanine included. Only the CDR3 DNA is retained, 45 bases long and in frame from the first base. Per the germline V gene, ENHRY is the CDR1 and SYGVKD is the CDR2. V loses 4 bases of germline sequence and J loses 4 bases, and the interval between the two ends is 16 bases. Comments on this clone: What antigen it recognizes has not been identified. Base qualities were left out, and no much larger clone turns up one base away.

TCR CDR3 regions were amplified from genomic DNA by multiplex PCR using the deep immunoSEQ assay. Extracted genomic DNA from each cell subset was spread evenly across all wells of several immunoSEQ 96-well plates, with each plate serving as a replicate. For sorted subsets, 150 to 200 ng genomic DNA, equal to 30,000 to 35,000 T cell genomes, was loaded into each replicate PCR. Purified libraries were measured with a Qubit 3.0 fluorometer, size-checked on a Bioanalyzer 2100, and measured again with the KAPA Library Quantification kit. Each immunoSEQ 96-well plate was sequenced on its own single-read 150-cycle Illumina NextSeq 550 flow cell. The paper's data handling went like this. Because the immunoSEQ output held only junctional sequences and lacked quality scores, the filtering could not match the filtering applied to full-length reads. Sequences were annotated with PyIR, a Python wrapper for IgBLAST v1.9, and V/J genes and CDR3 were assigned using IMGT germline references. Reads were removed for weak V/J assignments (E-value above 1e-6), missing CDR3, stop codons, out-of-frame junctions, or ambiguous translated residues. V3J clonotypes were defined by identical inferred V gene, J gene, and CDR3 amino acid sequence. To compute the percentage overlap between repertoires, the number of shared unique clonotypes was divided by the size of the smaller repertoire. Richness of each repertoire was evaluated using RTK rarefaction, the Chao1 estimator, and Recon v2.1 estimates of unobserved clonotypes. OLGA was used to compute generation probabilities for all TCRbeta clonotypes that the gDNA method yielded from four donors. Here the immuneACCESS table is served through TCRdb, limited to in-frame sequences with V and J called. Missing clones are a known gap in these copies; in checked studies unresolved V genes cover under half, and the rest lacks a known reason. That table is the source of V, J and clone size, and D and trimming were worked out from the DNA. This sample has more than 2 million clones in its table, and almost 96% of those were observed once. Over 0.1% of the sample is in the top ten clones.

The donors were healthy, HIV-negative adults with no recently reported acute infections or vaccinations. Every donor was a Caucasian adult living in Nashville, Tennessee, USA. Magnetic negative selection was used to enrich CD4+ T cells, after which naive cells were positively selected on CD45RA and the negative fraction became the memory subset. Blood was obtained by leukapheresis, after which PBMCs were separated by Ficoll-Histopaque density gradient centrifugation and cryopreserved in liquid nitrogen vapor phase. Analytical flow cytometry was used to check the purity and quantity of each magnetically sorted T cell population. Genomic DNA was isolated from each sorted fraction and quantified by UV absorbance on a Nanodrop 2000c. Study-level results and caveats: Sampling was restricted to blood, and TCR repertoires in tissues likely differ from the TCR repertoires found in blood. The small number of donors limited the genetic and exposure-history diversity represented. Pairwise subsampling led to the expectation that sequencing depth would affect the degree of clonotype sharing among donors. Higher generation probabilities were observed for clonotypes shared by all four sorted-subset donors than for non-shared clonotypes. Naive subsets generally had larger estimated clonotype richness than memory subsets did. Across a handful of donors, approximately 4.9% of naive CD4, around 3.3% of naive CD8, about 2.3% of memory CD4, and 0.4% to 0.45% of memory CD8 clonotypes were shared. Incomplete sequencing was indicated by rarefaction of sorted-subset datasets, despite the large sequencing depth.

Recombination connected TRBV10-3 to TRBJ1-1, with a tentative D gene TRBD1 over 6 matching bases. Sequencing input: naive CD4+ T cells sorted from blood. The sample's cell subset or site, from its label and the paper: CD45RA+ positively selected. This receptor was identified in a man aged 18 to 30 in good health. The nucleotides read TGTGCCATCAGTGTCCGCCTAATACAGGGCACTGAAGCTTTCTTT. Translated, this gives CAISVRLIQGTEAFF.